The 26 T cell receptor beta chains below were found in one sample sequenced in a study of shared clonotypes between healthy human individuals. Sequencing used immunoSEQ multiplex PCR; TCRdb keeps in-frame clones, though not all of them. The repertoire holds 1.6 million or so clones, around 98.5% seen once, with roughly 0.36% in the top ten. Sequenced input: naive CD4+ T cells sorted from blood. Subset indicated: CD45RA+ positively selected. These receptors originate from a man aged 25-40 years in good health.

As regards this clone: The sample carries other DNA sequences with the same CDR3. CDR3 in DNA: TGTGCCAGCTCACCGGCACCGAGCACAGATACGCAGTATTTT. It yields the protein CASSPAPSTDTQYF. The J gene is TRBJ2-3, the V gene TRBV18; D not resolved. V gave up 3 bases and J gave up 0 bases, with 7 bases separating them. Looked up from germline, CDR1 is KGHSH and CDR2 is LQKENI. There are 14 residues in the CDR3.

The chain recombines TRBV19 with TRBJ2-7; 8 nucleotides agree with TRBD2. V gave up 1 base and J gave up 2 bases; unmatched junction bases: 10. This CDR3 region has 17 residues. The germline V gene encodes CDR1 LNHDA and CDR2 SQIVND (reference sequence). The CDR3 DNA sequence: TGTGCCAGTAGTATAGCCCACGGCGGGAGGAATGCCTACGAGCAGTACTTC. Translating gives CASSIAHGGRNAYEQYF. The full variable domain, its missing parts supplied by reference TRBV19 and TRBJ2-7, is DGGITQSPKYLFRKEGQNVTLSCEQNLNHDAMYWYRQDPGQGLRLIYYSQIVNDFQKGDIAEGYSVSREKKESFPLTVTSAQKNPTAFYLCASSIAHGGRNAYEQYFGPGTRLTVT.

V gene TRBV6-5 combines with J gene TRBJ1-2, with TRBD1 matching over 9 bases. J was trimmed by 4 bases and V by 2 bases; bases with no gene match: 5. The CDR3 is 15 residues long. CDR1 and CDR2 (germline): MNHEY, SVGAGI. CDR3: CASSYRTGVSYGYTF. CDR3 DNA: TGTGCCAGCAGTTACAGGACAGGGGTTAGCTATGGCTACACCTTC.

The V call is TRBV9, the J call TRBJ2-2, with a weak D call TRBD2 (6 bases). The CDR3 is made up of 14 amino acids. The germline V gene encodes CDR1 SGDLS and CDR2 YYNGEE. Trimming pared 4 bases from V and 2 bases from J, leaving 9 bases between. In nucleotides, the CDR3 is TGTGCCAGCAGCCCGCGGGGCAACACCGGGGAGCTGTTTTTT. It yields the protein CASSPRGNTGELFF.

The V gene is TRBV18, the J gene TRBJ2-2; no reliable D call. Trimming took off 2 bases at V and 5 bases at J, with 6 bases between the two ends. CDR3 size: 13 residues. The germline gives CDR1 KGHSH, CDR2 LQKENI. CDR3 protein: CASSPTLTGELFF. The CDR3 DNA follows: TGTGCCAGCTCACCAACCCTAACCGGGGAGCTGTTTTTT. The full variable domain, in which reference TRBV18 and TRBJ2-2 provide the parts outside the CDR3, is NAGVMQNPRHLVRRRGQEARLRCSPMKGHSHVYWYRQLPEEGLKFMVYLQKENIIDESGMPKERFSAEFPKEGPSILRIQQVVRGDSAAYFCASSPTLTGELFFGEGSRLTVL.

This sequence joins TRBV4-1 and TRBJ2-1; 8 bases match TRBD1. Per germline, CDR1 MGHRA and CDR2 YSYEKL. The ends lost 4 bases at V and 5 bases at J; junction bases unmatched: 13. The CDR3 length is 17 residues. CDR3: CASSLRFPGQENNEQFF. The CDR3 DNA sequence: TGCGCCAGCAGCCTTAGGTTCCCGGGACAGGAAAACAATGAGCAGTTCTTC.

This clone has a single count. The chain recombines TRBV7-9 with TRBJ2-7; 7 nucleotides agree with TRBD2. The germline V gene encodes CDR1 SEHNR and CDR2 FQNEAQ (reference sequence). After removal of 2 bases from V and 6 bases from J, the junction contained 4 bases not matched to a gene. The CDR3 runs 13 residues. This chain's CDR3 is CASSLSPGGEQYF. The CDR3 bases are TGTGCCAGCAGCTTAAGTCCGGGGGGCGAGCAGTACTTC.

The rearrangement joins TRBV18 to TRBJ2-1, with 11 bases that match TRBD1. In germline, CDR1 is KGHSH, CDR2 LQKENI. V dropped 3 bases and J dropped 9; count of bases not matched to a gene: 10. This CDR3 spans 16 amino acids. CDR3 sequence: CASSPLGTGGLGEQFF. The CDR3, as DNA: TGTGCCAGCTCACCGCTCGGGACAGGGGGTTTAGGTGAGCAGTTCTTC.

V gene TRBV20-1 combines with J gene TRBJ2-1; possibly TRBD1 for D (7 bases). V shed 4 bases and J shed 9 bases, with 10 bases lying between them. The CDR3 is made up of 11 amino acids. Germline V lookup: CDR1 DFQATT, CDR2 SNEGSKA (reference sequence). CDR3 DNA: TGCAGTGCTATCAGGGGGGTTGAGCAGTTCTTC. It is translated as CSAIRGVEQFF.

The chain links TRBV7-9 to TRBJ1-2, with TRBD1 matching 8 bases. This CDR3 has 17 amino acids. The V gene end was trimmed by 3 bases and the J gene end by 5 bases; junction bases not matched to a gene: 14. CDR1 is SEHNR and CDR2 is FQNEAQ in the germline V gene (reference sequence). CDR3 residues: CASSFSTGTGGGYGYTF. The CDR3 coding sequence is TGTGCCAGCAGCTTCTCTACAGGGACAGGAGGGGGATATGGCTACACCTTC.

The rearrangement joins TRBV29-1 to TRBJ2-1; 12 bases align to TRBD2. The CDR3 sequence is 15 residues long. CDR1 SQVTM and CDR2 ANQGSEA come from the germline V gene. J gave up 5 bases and V 1 base, and 3 bases lay outside the gene matches. CDR3 amino acids: CSVEARTSGDNEQFF. CDR3 coding DNA: TGCAGCGTTGAAGCCCGGACTAGCGGGGACAATGAGCAGTTCTTC.

V usage is TRBV5-1 and J usage is TRBJ2-2; D is possibly TRBD2 (7 bases). V was pared by 7 bases and J by 1 base, with 11 bases between. Germline-derived CDR1 and CDR2 are SGHRS and YFSETQ. The CDR3 length is 14 residues. The CDR3 loop is CASGGAGNTGELFF. For the CDR3, the DNA is TGCGCCAGCGGGGGGGCCGGGAACACCGGGGAGCTGTTTTTT.

V and J are TRBV20-1 and TRBJ2-1; D gene ambiguous. V was trimmed by 8 bases and J by 6 bases, leaving 8 bases between them. CDR3 length: 10 residues. CDR1 is DFQATT and CDR2 is SNEGSKA in the germline V gene (reference sequence). DNA of the CDR3: TGCAGTCCCTCTCGCAATGAGCAGTTCTTC. It translates to CSPSRNEQFF.

This chain uses TRBV19 with TRBJ2-7, with D hard to call. Germline CDR1 reads LNHDA; CDR2 reads SQIVND (reference sequence). This CDR3 region has 9 residues. Trimming shortened V by 7 bases and J by 6 bases, and 4 bases separated the two germline ends. For the CDR3, the DNA is TGTGCCAGTATCGCCGAGCAGTACTTC. The encoded protein is CASIAEQYF.

This rearrangement joins TRBV6-6 to TRBJ2-7; 7 bases are a match to TRBD2. The V and J ends lost 6 bases and 4 bases, in that order; junction bases with no gene match: 3. CDR1 is MNHNY, CDR2 SVGAGI, per germline (reference sequence). The CDR3 has 12 amino acids. The CDR3 nucleotides are TGTGCCAGCAGCACCGGGGGGTACGAGCAGTACTTC. As protein: CASSTGGYEQYF.

The chain joins TRBV15 to TRBJ2-1; D unresolved. CDR1 is LNHNV, CDR2 YYDKDF, per germline (reference sequence). The length of the CDR3 is 16 residues. The V and J ends lost 3 bases and 0 bases respectively, with 12 bases between them. This CDR3 reads CATSSGRRSSYNEQFF. CDR3 DNA sequence: TGTGCCACCAGCAGCGGACGGCGGAGCTCCTACAATGAGCAGTTCTTC. Full variable domain (rest looked up from reference TRBV15 and TRBJ2-1): DAMVIQNPRYQVTQFGKPVTLSCSQTLNHNVMYWYQQKSSQAPKLLFHYYDKDFNNEADTPDNFQSRRPNTSFCFLDIRSPGLGDTAMYLCATSSGRRSSYNEQFFGPGTRLTVL.

The chain combines TRBV4-2 with TRBJ2-1; TRBD2 matches at 12 bases. Germline V lookup: CDR1 LGHNA, CDR2 YNFKEQ. The V gene end was trimmed by 0 bases and the J gene end by 8 bases; junction bases not matched to a gene: 5. This CDR3 has 16 amino acids. CDR3 nucleotides: TGTGCCAGCAGCCAAGAGACTAGCGGGAGACTAGATGAGCAGTTCTTC. It yields the protein CASSQETSGRLDEQFF.

Points on this clone: This CDR3 is also generated by other DNA sequences in the sample. The rearrangement joins TRBV7-9 to TRBJ2-7; 7 nucleotides align to TRBD2. The CDR3 length is 13 residues. The germline CDR1 and CDR2 sequences are SEHNR and FQNEAQ (reference sequence). Unmatched junction bases numbered 3, after V lost 5 bases and J lost 2 bases. CDR3 protein: CASSPGRAYEQYF. The CDR3 nucleotides read TGTGCCAGCAGCCCAGGGAGGGCCTACGAGCAGTACTTC.

The chain carries TRBV6-5 and TRBJ1-2; no reliable D call. CDR1 MNHEY and CDR2 SVGAGI come from the germline V gene. V was shortened by 7 bases and J by 4 bases, with 10 bases between the two germline ends. CDR3 length: 12 residues. The CDR3 nucleotides read TGTGCCAGCACTAATACCCGCTATGGCTACACCTTC. Translation gives CASTNTRYGYTF.

The chain employs TRBV28 and TRBJ2-1; D ambiguous. This CDR3 comprises 14 residues. Trimming left V 2 bases short and J 0 bases short, with 5 bases between. The germline V gene has CDR1 MDHEN and CDR2 SYDVKM. The CDR3 sequence is CASSLGPSYNEQFF. The CDR3 nucleotides are TGTGCCAGCAGTTTAGGGCCCTCCTACAATGAGCAGTTCTTC.

The chain recombines TRBV5-1 with TRBJ1-5, with 11 bases aligning to TRBD1. The trim removed 3 bases at V and 4 bases at J, leaving 6 bases unmatched. CDR1 and CDR2 from the germline V gene are SGHRS and YFSETQ. The CDR3 is made up of 16 amino acids. The CDR3 DNA follows: TGCGCCAGCAGCTCCGGGACAGGGGGTATTAATCAGCCCCAGCATTTT. Its translation: CASSSGTGGINQPQHF.

J is TRBJ1-1 and V is TRBV19, with D tentatively TRBD1 (6 bases). V was trimmed by 1 base and J by 0 bases, leaving 15 bases between them. Germline V CDR1 and CDR2: LNHDA, SQIVND (reference sequence). CDR3 length: 17 residues. The CDR3 DNA reads as TGTGCCAGTAGTATAGTAGGAGTAACAGGGATGAACACTGAAGCTTTCTTT. Translation gives CASSIVGVTGMNTEAFF.

The rearrangement uses TRBV18 and TRBJ1-5; TRBD1 is a possible D gene (5 bases). This CDR3 is built from 15 residues. Germline V gene sequence: CDR1 KGHSH, CDR2 LQKENI. Trimming took 3 bases from V and 3 from J, leaving 12 bases between them. The CDR3 DNA reads TGTGCCAGCTCACCCGGCGGGGCAAACAATCAGCCCCAGCATTTT. Protein: CASSPGGANNQPQHF.

The chain uses TRBV2 and TRBJ2-7; TRBD1 matches 10 bases. CDR3 length equals 15 residues. Germline CDR1 is SNHLY and CDR2 is FYNNEI. Trimming removed 4 bases from V and 1 base from J; junction bases left unmatched: 4. CDR3 nucleotides: TGTGCCAGCAGTGCACCGGGACAGGGGTCCTACGAGCAGTACTTC. Encoded protein: CASSAPGQGSYEQYF.

This clone has a single count. The V and J genes are TRBV10-3 and TRBJ1-5; D is unclear. The V gene lost 7 bases and the J gene lost 6 bases, with 16 bases spanning the gap. The germline V gene encodes CDR1 ENHRY and CDR2 SYGVKD. The CDR3 runs to 14 residues. The CDR3: CAITSDPGSQPQHF. CDR3 bases: TGTGCCATCACCTCTGACCCGGGAAGTCAGCCCCAGCATTTT.

This clone was observed once. This chain connects TRBV18 to TRBJ2-7, with 10 bases that match TRBD1. The J segment lost 10 bases and the V segment lost 3 bases, leaving 18 bases of the junction unmatched. This CDR3 comprises 17 residues. Germline CDR1 reads KGHSH; CDR2 reads LQKENI. The CDR3 here is CASSPRDRGDIRGNQYF. The CDR3 coding sequence is TGTGCCAGCTCACCCAGGGACAGGGGTGATATAAGGGGCAATCAGTACTTC.